This entry lists 8 T cell receptor beta chains sequenced from one sample in a study of blood T cell repertoires in COVID-19. The data were produced by immunoSEQ multiplex PCR, yet TCRdb's version contains in-frame clones alone and is incomplete. This table holds over 150,000 clones, around four fifths found once. Sequenced: peripheral blood. The receptors originated from a woman older than 75 with COVID-19, enrolled during active disease.

V gene TRBV7-2 combines with J gene TRBJ2-7, with 7 bases that match TRBD1. V lost 5 bases and J lost 2; bases outside the gene matches: 6. This CDR3 has 14 residues. Germline V CDR1 and CDR2: SGHTA, FQGNSA. This CDR3 is CASSSRQGPYEQYF. DNA for the CDR3: TGTGCCAGCAGCAGCCGACAGGGACCCTACGAGCAGTACTTC.

The chain couples TRBV19 to TRBJ2-1, with 11 bases aligning to TRBD1. Germline V gene data show CDR1 as LNHDA and CDR2 as SQIVND (reference sequence). This CDR3 has 15 residues. Trimming took 7 bases from V and 4 from J; bases not matched to a gene: 6. Here the CDR3 reads CASTTGTGGYNEQFF. Written as DNA, the CDR3 is TGTGCCAGTACCACTGGGACAGGGGGTTACAATGAGCAGTTCTTC.

In nucleotides, the CDR3 is TGTGCCAGCAGCTTAGATCCCCAAATAGCAGGGGAGCAGTTCTTC. Translation gives CASSLDPQIAGEQFF. The chain has TRBV11-3 and TRBJ2-1, with a possible D match to TRBD1 (5 bases). The CDR3 length is 15 residues. Germline V lookup: CDR1 SGHNT, CDR2 YENEEA. Trimming left V 0 bases short and J 10 bases short, with 16 bases between.

This rearrangement joins TRBV7-6 to TRBJ1-1; 7 nucleotides agree with TRBD1. After removal of 3 bases from V and 3 bases from J, the junction contained 7 bases not matched to a gene. Germline loops: CDR1 SGHVS, CDR2 FNYEAQ. The CDR3 is made up of 15 amino acids. The CDR3 DNA reads as TGTGCCAGCAGCTTTTCTGCGACAGGGTACACTGAAGCTTTCTTT. Protein sequence: CASSFSATGYTEAFF. Using reference TRBV7-6 and TRBJ1-1 for the parts outside the CDR3, the full variable domain is GAGVSQSPRYKVTKRGQDVALRCDPISGHVSLYWYRQALGQGPEFLTYFNYEAQQDKSGLPNDRFSAERPEGSISTLTIQRTEQRDSAMYRCASSFSATGYTEAFFGQGTRLTVV.

The V call is TRBV18, the J call TRBJ1-5; maybe TRBD1 (5 bases). V was cut by 2 bases and J by 7 bases, with 12 bases left in between. Germline CDR1 KGHSH, CDR2 LQKENI. The CDR3 is 14 amino acids. The DNA for the CDR3 is TGTGCCAGCTCACCAGGGACTCCTCTCCAGCCCCAGCATTTT. Its translation is CASSPGTPLQPQHF.

The chain links TRBV19 to TRBJ2-5; 10 bases are a match to TRBD1. The CDR3 loop spans 18 amino acids. Germline V lookup: CDR1 LNHDA, CDR2 SQIVND (reference sequence). V trimming: 1 base; J trimming: 2 bases; junction bases outside the gene matches: 10. CDR3 in DNA: TGTGCCAGTAGTATAGGTCATCGACAGGGGGCAAGGCAAGAGACCCAGTACTTC. This sequence encodes CASSIGHRQGARQETQYF.

CDR3 nucleotide sequence: TGTGCCAGCAGTAATCGGGGTACGAGGGAAAAACTGTTTTTT. Protein: CASSNRGTREKLFF. The chain joins TRBV5-6 to TRBJ1-4, with D unclear. V dropped 5 bases and J dropped 8 bases, with 16 bases sitting between them. Germline CDR1 reads SGHDT; CDR2 reads YYEEEE. This CDR3 has 14 residues.

The rearrangement joins TRBV3-1 (or the pseudogene TRBV3-2) to TRBJ1-2; 8 bases are a match to TRBD1. CDR1 and CDR2 from the germline V gene are LGHDT and YNNKEL (reference sequence). V was pared by 0 bases and J by 5 bases, with 11 bases of the junction left unmatched. The CDR3 spans 17 residues. The CDR3 reads CASSQDPSGTGLYGYTF. The CDR3 nucleotides are TGTGCCAGCAGCCAAGACCCATCCGGGACAGGACTATATGGCTACACCTTC.